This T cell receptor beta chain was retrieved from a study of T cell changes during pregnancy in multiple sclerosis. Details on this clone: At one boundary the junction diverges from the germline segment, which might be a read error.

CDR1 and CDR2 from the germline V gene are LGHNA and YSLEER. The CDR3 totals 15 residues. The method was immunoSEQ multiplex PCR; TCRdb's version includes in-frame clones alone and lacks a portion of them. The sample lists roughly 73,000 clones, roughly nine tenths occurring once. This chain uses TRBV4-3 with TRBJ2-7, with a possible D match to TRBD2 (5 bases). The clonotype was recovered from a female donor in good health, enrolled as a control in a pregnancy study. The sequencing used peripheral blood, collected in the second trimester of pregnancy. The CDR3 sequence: CAGSQQRTATYEQYF. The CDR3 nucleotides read TGCGCCGGCAGCCAACAGCGGACGGCAACCTACGAGCAGTACTTC.